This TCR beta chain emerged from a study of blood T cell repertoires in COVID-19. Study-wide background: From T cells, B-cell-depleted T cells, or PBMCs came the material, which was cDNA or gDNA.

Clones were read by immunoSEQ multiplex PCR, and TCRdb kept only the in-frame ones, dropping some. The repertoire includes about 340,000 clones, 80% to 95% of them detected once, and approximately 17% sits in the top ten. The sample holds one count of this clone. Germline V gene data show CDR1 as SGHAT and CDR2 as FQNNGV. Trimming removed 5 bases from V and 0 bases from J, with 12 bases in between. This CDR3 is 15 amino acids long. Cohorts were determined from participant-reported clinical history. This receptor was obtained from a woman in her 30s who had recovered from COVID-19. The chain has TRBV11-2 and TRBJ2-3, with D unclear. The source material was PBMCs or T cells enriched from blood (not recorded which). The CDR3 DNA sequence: TGTGCCAGCAGCGATCAACTCGAAAGCACAGATACGCAGTATTTT. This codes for CASSDQLESTDTQYF.